This T cell receptor (beta chain) comes out of a study of T cell responses to AZD1222 COVID-19 vaccine. Study-wide results and caveats: After two AZD1222 doses, spike-specific TCR breadth and depth rose versus day 0. Reportedly, close to half of spike-specific TCRs are directed against unmutated variant regions. Females made up more of the donors, who were largely white British, and clonal diversity may have come out too low.

Trimming removed 3 bases at V and 5 bases at J, with 16 bases between. This CDR3 spans 14 amino acids. Germline loops: CDR1 SQVTM, CDR2 ANQGSEA. Comments on this clone: Its target is unknown.

The method was immunoSEQ multiplex PCR; TCRdb's version includes in-frame clones alone and lacks a portion of them. This repertoire shows about 140,000 clones, around nine tenths found once; its top ten account for about 5%. This TCR was recovered from an adult in good health. The specimen comprised peripheral blood, sampled on day 0 of AZD1222 vaccination. V gene TRBV29-1 combines with J gene TRBJ1-1; D remains ambiguous. This chain's CDR3 is CSVDGVLGITEAFF. The CDR3 DNA sequence: TGCAGCGTTGATGGAGTTTTGGGGATTACTGAAGCTTTCTTT.